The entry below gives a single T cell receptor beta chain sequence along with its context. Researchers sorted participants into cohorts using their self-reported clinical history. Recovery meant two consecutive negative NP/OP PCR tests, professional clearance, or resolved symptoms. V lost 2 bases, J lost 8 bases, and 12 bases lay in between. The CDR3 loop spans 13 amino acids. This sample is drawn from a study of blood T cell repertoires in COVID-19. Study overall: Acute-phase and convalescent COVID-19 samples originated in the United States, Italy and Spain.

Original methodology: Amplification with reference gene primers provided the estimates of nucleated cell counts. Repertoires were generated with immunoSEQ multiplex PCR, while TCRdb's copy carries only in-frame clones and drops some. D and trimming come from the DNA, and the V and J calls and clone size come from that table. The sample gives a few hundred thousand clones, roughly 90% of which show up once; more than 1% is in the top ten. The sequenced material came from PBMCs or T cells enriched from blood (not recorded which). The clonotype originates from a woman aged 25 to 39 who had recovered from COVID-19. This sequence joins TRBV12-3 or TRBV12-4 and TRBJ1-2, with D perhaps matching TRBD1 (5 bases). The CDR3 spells CASSLMGRGGYTF. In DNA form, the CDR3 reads TGTGCCAGCAGTTTAATGGGGCGCGGCGGCTACACCTTC.